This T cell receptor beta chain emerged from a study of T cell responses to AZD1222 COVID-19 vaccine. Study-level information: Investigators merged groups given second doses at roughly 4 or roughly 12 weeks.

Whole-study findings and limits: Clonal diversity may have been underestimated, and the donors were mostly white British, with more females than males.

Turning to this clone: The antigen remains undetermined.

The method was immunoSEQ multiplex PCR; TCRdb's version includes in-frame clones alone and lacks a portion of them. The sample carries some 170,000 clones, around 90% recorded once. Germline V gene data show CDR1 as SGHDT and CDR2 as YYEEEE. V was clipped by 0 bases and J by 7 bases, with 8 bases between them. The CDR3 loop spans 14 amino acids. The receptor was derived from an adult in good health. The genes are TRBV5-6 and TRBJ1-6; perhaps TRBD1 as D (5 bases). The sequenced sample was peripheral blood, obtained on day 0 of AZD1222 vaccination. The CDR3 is CASSLASGNSPLHF. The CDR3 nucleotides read TGTGCCAGCAGCTTGGCCTCAGGGAATTCACCCCTCCACTTT.